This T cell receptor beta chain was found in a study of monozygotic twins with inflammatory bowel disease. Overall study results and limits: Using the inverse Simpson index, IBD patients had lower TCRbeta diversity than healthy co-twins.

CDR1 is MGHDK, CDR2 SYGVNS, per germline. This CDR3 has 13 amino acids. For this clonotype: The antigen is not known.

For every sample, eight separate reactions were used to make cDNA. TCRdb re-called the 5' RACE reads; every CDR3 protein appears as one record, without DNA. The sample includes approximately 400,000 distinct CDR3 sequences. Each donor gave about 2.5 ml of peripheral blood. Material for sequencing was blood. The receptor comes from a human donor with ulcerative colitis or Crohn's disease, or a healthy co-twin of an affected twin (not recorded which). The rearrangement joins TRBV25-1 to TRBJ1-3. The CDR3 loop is CASSRSSGNTIYF.